These 28 T cell receptor beta chains share one sample of origin, sequenced in a study of control samples from healthy donors and cancer patients. Only in-frame clones appear in the TCRdb table, and some are missing; sequencing was by immunoSEQ multiplex PCR. This repertoire shows approximately 100,000 clones, just over 90% found once; its top ten account for 3.5% to 4.5%. Sequences were obtained from blood. The receptors stem from a human donor in good health. The donor label of this sample is uncertain.

The V and J genes are TRBV5-1 and TRBJ2-6, with a possible D match to TRBD2 (5 bases). Trimming shortened V by 0 bases and J by 2 bases, and 21 bases separated the two germline ends. Germline assignment: CDR1 SGHRS and CDR2 YFSETQ. This CDR3 has 20 residues. The CDR3 spells CASSLASVRAIAPGANVLTF. In DNA, the CDR3 is TGCGCCAGCAGCTTGGCCAGTGTGAGGGCCATAGCACCTGGGGCCAACGTCCTGACTTTC.

The chain recombines TRBV6-1 with TRBJ1-5, with a possible D match to TRBD1 (5 bases). V dropped 0 bases and J dropped 7 bases, with 22 bases sitting between them. This CDR3 contains 18 residues. From germline, CDR1 is MNHNS and CDR2 SASEGT. CDR3: CASSEAPSGLGSPQPQHF. The CDR3 nucleotides read TGTGCCAGCAGTGAAGCGCCTTCGGGACTCGGGTCGCCGCAGCCCCAGCATTTT.

The V gene is TRBV5-1, the J gene TRBJ2-3; D is ambiguous. CDR3 size: 15 residues. Deletions cut 4 bases from V and 0 bases from J, with 12 bases between. CDR1 and CDR2 from the germline V gene are SGHRS and YFSETQ. The CDR3 DNA reads as TGCGCCAGCAGCACGACGGCTACTAGCACAGATACGCAGTATTTT. It is translated as CASSTTATSTDTQYF.

The chain couples TRBV7-9 to TRBJ1-2; D unresolved. This CDR3 is 15 amino acids long. V was cut by 1 base and J by 1 base, with 10 bases left in between. Germline V gene sequence: CDR1 SEHNR, CDR2 FQNEAQ (reference sequence). CDR3 protein: CASSLEPGHNYGYTF. CDR3 DNA sequence: TGTGCCAGCAGCTTAGAACCAGGCCATAACTATGGCTACACCTTC.

This clone was recorded once. The chain links TRBV27 to TRBJ2-1, with TRBD2 matching 9 bases. The CDR3 runs 15 residues. V shed 3 bases and J 6 bases; nucleotides not matched to a gene: 6. Germline V CDR1 and CDR2: MNHEY, SMNVEV (reference sequence). CDR3 coding DNA: TGTGCCAGCAGTTTTAGGCCTAGCGGGGTCAATGAGCAGTTCTTC. It yields the protein CASSFRPSGVNEQFF.

This rearrangement joins TRBV27 to TRBJ2-3; D is perhaps TRBD2 (6 bases). With 5 bases removed from V and 4 bases from J, the gap between germline ends came to 19 bases. CDR3 length: 16 amino acids. CDR1 is MNHEY and CDR2 is SMNVEV in the germline V gene (reference sequence). CDR3 residues: CASSPRVGGRSDTQYF. The CDR3 nucleotides read TGTGCCAGCAGTCCAAGAGTCGGGGGTAGATCAGATACGCAGTATTTT.

The chain links TRBV9 to TRBJ2-5, with D perhaps matching TRBD2 (6 bases). CDR3 size: 16 residues. The germline CDR1 and CDR2 sequences are SGDLS and YYNGEE. V was clipped by 0 bases and J by 1 base, with 13 bases between them. The CDR3 is CASSVAGGTGQETQYF. Written as DNA, the CDR3 is TGTGCCAGCAGCGTAGCAGGAGGGACTGGCCAAGAGACCCAGTACTTC.

This clone appeared a single time. J is TRBJ1-2 and V is TRBV5-5; 9 nucleotides match TRBD1. The CDR3 runs to 15 residues. After removal of 4 bases from V and 6 bases from J, the junction contained 10 bases not matched to a gene. Germline V lookup: CDR1 SGHKS, CDR2 YYEKEE (reference sequence). The CDR3 spells CASSAGTGRGDGYTF. CDR3 nucleotide sequence: TGTGCCAGCAGCGCAGGGACAGGGAGGGGGGATGGCTACACCTTC.

The CDR3 bases are TGTGCCAGCTCACGAAACTATGGGATGGGGGAGACCCAGTACTTC. Protein sequence: CASSRNYGMGETQYF. The chain couples TRBV18 to TRBJ2-5; no clear D. The V end lost 4 bases, the J end lost 5 bases, and 17 bases lay between the germline ends. The length of the CDR3 is 15 residues. Germline values: CDR1 KGHSH, CDR2 LQKENI.

The chain combines TRBV18 with TRBJ1-1, with D perhaps TRBD1 (5 bases). The CDR3 is 19 amino acids. The V gene lost 3 bases and the J gene lost 3 bases, with 26 bases spanning the gap. Germline CDR1 is KGHSH and CDR2 is LQKENI. CDR3 in DNA: TGTGCCAGCTCACCGGGGGAGGGTCTGGAAACAAACTGGGACACTGAAGCTTTCTTT. This gives the protein CASSPGEGLETNWDTEAFF.

The chain links TRBV18 to TRBJ1-1; D ambiguous. Germline lookup yields CDR1 KGHSH and CDR2 LQKENI. Trimming cost V 1 base and J 0 bases, with 9 bases left between them. The CDR3 totals 15 residues. The CDR3 protein is CASSPHSDLNTEAFF. The CDR3 DNA is TGTGCCAGCTCACCACATTCCGATCTGAACACTGAAGCTTTCTTT.

The CDR3 sequence is CASSGQALWFYGYTF. The CDR3 nucleotides read TGTGCCAGCAGTGGACAGGCCCTGTGGTTTTATGGCTACACCTTC. The chain couples TRBV6-2 or TRBV6-3 to TRBJ1-2, with 7 bases aligning to TRBD1. CDR3 length: 15 residues. Germline V gene sequence: CDR1 MNHEY, CDR2 SVGEGT. With V trimmed by 5 bases and J by 5 bases, 11 bases remained unmatched.

J is TRBJ2-4 and V is TRBV14, with 9 positions matching TRBD2. The CDR3 is 18 residues long. Trimming took 1 base from V and 0 from J; bases not matched to a gene: 7. The germline V gene encodes CDR1 SGHDN and CDR2 FVKESK. The CDR3 coding sequence is TGTGCCAGCAGCCAAGCAATTAAGCGGGGGGTAGCCAAAAACATTCAGTACTTC. Protein sequence: CASSQAIKRGVAKNIQYF.

The rearrangement joins TRBV6-6 to TRBJ1-1; a weak D match, TRBD1 (6 bases). The CDR3 runs to 14 residues. Germline CDR1 is MNHNY and CDR2 is SVGAGI (reference sequence). V was trimmed by 2 bases and J by 4 bases, leaving 11 bases between them. The CDR3 DNA reads as TGTGCCAGCAGTTACGGGGGCGGTGGCACTGAAGCTTTCTTT. It codes for CASSYGGGGTEAFF.

This chain uses TRBV6-2 or TRBV6-3 with TRBJ1-5; TRBD1 matches 8 bases. CDR1 MNHEY and CDR2 SVGEGT come from the germline V gene. Germline trimming cut 6 bases from V and 7 bases from J; bases unmatched to any gene: 17. This CDR3 comprises 17 residues. The CDR3 protein is CASSPLRTGRMGQPQHF. The DNA for the CDR3 is TGTGCCAGCAGCCCCCTAAGGACAGGGCGGATGGGGCAGCCCCAGCATTTT.

This chain uses TRBV2 with TRBJ2-3; 7 bases align to TRBD1. V shed 6 bases and J 0 bases; nucleotides not matched to a gene: 9. The germline gives CDR1 SNHLY, CDR2 FYNNEI. The CDR3 length is 16 residues. In DNA, the CDR3 is TGTGCCAGCAGCGCACAGGGGCGTACTAGCACAGATACGCAGTATTTT. Translated, it gives CASSAQGRTSTDTQYF.

This clone showed up just once. This chain uses TRBV27 with TRBJ2-7; D perhaps matches TRBD1 (7 bases). CDR1 is MNHEY and CDR2 is SMNVEV in the germline V gene (reference sequence). V gave up 6 bases and J gave up 1 base, with 19 bases separating them. The CDR3 contains 16 residues. DNA for the CDR3: TGTGCCAGCAGCCGGGACAGTGCGAGCGGGTCCTACGAGCAGTACTTC. It encodes CASSRDSASGSYEQYF.

The rearrangement links TRBV5-1 to TRBJ1-2; 9 nucleotides align to TRBD1. After removal of 0 bases from V and 2 bases from J, the junction contained 5 bases not matched to a gene. The CDR3 covers 16 residues. Germline CDR1 and CDR2: SGHRS and YFSETQ. CDR3 bases: TGCGCCAGCAGCTTGGCTACAGGGGGCCTCAACTATGGCTACACCTTC. Translated: CASSLATGGLNYGYTF.

This chain connects TRBV30 to TRBJ2-3; D call uncertain. The CDR3 has 14 residues. Trimming stripped 5 bases from V and 0 bases from J, with 12 bases between. The germline V gene encodes CDR1 GTSNPN and CDR2 SVGIG (reference sequence). This chain's CDR3 is CAWDSERSTDTQYF. The CDR3 DNA is TGTGCCTGGGACTCGGAACGGAGCACAGATACGCAGTATTTT.

The rearrangement uses TRBV21-1 and TRBJ2-3. TRBV21-1 is classified as a pseudogene. There are 18 residues in the CDR3. DNA for the CDR3: TGTGCCAGCAGCATAGAGGGGCGGGCGTTCCACAGTGGAGATACGCAGTATTTT. It translates to CASSIEGRAFHSGDTQYF.

The chain couples TRBV6-5 to TRBJ2-5, with 7 positions matching TRBD1. Germline assignment: CDR1 MNHEY and CDR2 SVGAGI. The CDR3 is made up of 16 amino acids. V was clipped by 0 bases and J by 2 bases; unmatched bases: 6. This chain's CDR3 is CASSYSRDSSQETQYF. DNA for the CDR3: TGTGCCAGCAGTTACTCCCGGGACAGTAGTCAAGAGACCCAGTACTTC.

This clone appeared a single time. The chain combines TRBV29-1 with TRBJ1-4; D might be TRBD1 (6 bases). This CDR3 comprises 13 residues. Germline V gives CDR1 SQVTM, CDR2 ANQGSEA. Trimming removed 6 bases at V and 0 bases at J, with 8 bases between. The CDR3 coding sequence is TGCAGCGTCTGGACAGCAACTAATGAAAAACTGTTTTTT. Translation gives CSVWTATNEKLFF. The full variable domain, rest sourced from reference TRBV29-1 and TRBJ1-4, is SAVISQKPSRDICQRGTSLTIQCQVDSQVTMMFWYRQQPGQSLTLIATANQGSEATYESGFVIDKFPISRPNLTFSTLTVSNMSPEDSSIYLCSVWTATNEKLFFGSGTQLSVL.

The chain employs TRBV5-6 and TRBJ2-2; TRBD1 matches at 9 bases. V dropped 7 bases and J dropped 8; count of bases not matched to a gene: 9. This CDR3 comprises 14 residues. Germline lookup yields CDR1 SGHDT and CDR2 YYEEEE. CDR3 DNA: TGTGCCAGCGTAGTACAGGGGGCCGAGGGGGAGCTGTTTTTT. Protein sequence: CASVVQGAEGELFF.

This chain uses TRBV5-6 with TRBJ2-1; 7 bases are a match to TRBD2. In germline, CDR1 is SGHDT, CDR2 YYEEEE. The CDR3 extends over 13 amino acids. Trimming took 2 bases from V and 8 from J; bases not matched to a gene: 4. The CDR3 is CASSLFRGDEQFF. For the CDR3, the DNA is TGTGCCAGCAGCTTATTCCGGGGGGATGAGCAGTTCTTC.

This chain uses TRBV6-4 with TRBJ2-2; 7 nucleotides agree with TRBD1. Germline trimming cut 4 bases from V and 1 base from J; bases unmatched to any gene: 3. CDR3 size: 15 residues. The germline V gene has CDR1 MRHNA and CDR2 SNTAGT. CDR3 DNA: TGTGCCAGCAGTGCCCGGACAGGGAACACCGGGGAGCTGTTTTTT. The encoded protein is CASSARTGNTGELFF.

The chain recombines TRBV4-2 with TRBJ1-3; D gene uncertain. The length of the CDR3 is 17 residues. Trimming removed 1 base from V and 3 bases from J, with 16 bases in between. The germline V gene has CDR1 LGHNA and CDR2 YNFKEQ. The CDR3 spells CASSQASADYIGNTIYF. The CDR3 region has the DNA TGTGCCAGCAGCCAAGCAAGTGCAGACTATATTGGAAACACCATATATTTT.

CDR3 coding DNA: TGCGCCAGCAGGCAGGGCTTGGGGGACACCGGGGAGCTGTTTTTT. It encodes CASRQGLGDTGELFF. The gene calls are TRBV5-1 and TRBJ2-2; D is perhaps TRBD1 or TRBD2 (5 bases each). This CDR3 spans 15 amino acids. V lost 5 bases to trimming and J lost 3 bases, with 14 bases between them. Germline V CDR1 and CDR2: SGHRS, YFSETQ.

For the CDR3, the DNA is TGTGCCTGGAGTGTTAGGGGGCGGAAGTATTCACCCCTCCACTTT. Amino acids: CAWSVRGRKYSPLHF. V usage is TRBV30 and J usage is TRBJ1-6; TRBD1 agrees at 7 bases. V gave up 0 bases and J gave up 8 bases; unmatched junction bases: 7. The CDR3 spans 15 residues. In germline, CDR1 is GTSNPN, CDR2 SVGIG (reference sequence).